This T cell receptor (beta chain) appears in the sequencing data of a study of regulatory T cells in long-lasting Graves disease. The CDR3 is made up of 15 amino acids. Germline V CDR1 and CDR2: SNHLY, FYNNEI. Deletions cut 2 bases from V and 3 bases from J, with 13 bases between. The time point was: newly diagnosed GD, antithyroid drugs for less than 3 months. Isolated PBMC RNA provided the starting material for the TCR library. According to the study, TCR beta libraries were built with iRepertoire HTBI primers and CDR3-region Arm-PCR. TCRdb ran MiXCR on the multiplex PCR reads and lists one entry per CDR3 protein. The sample records over 500,000 distinct CDR3 sequences, around 16% being singletons. These data were also reused for a study on T cells in Graves' hyperthyroidism and ophthalmopathy.

This clonotype originated in a young man with Graves disease. The genes are TRBV2 and TRBJ1-1; TRBD1 might be the D (5 bases). Sequencing was performed on peripheral blood mononuclear cells (PBMCs), taken at new diagnosis, from a patient treated with antithyroid drugs. For the CDR3, the DNA is TGTGCCAGCAGTGAAATCCCAGGGATGGACACTGAAGCTTTCTTT. Translating it yields CASSEIPGMDTEAFF.